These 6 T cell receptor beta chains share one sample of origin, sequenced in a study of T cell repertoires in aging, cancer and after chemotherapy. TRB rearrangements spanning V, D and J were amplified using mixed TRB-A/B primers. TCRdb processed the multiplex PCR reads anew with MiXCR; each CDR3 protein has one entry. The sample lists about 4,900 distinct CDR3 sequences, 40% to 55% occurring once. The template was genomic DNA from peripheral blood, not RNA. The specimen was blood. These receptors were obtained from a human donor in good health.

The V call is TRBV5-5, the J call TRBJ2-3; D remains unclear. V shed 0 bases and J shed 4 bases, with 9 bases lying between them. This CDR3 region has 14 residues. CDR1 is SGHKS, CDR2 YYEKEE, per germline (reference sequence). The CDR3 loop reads CASSLDTYSDTQYF. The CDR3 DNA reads TGTGCCAGCAGCTTGGATACATATTCAGATACGCAGTATTTT.

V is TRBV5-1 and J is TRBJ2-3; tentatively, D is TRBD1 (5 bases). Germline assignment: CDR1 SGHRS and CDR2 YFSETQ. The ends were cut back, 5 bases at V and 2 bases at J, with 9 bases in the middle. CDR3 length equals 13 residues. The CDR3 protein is CASSAGLTDTQYF. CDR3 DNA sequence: TGCGCCAGCAGTGCAGGGCTCACAGATACGCAGTATTTT.

In nucleotides, the CDR3 is TGTGCCAGTAGTAGACAGGACTACAATGAGCAGTTCTTC. Translated, it gives CASSRQDYNEQFF. This rearrangement joins TRBV19 to TRBJ2-1, with D tentatively TRBD1 (6 bases). The CDR3 is 13 residues long. Germline assignment: CDR1 LNHDA and CDR2 SQIVND (reference sequence). V lost 4 bases to trimming and J lost 3 bases, with 7 bases between them.

CDR3 coding DNA: TGTGCCAGTAGGGGGGGTCTAGCCAAAAACATTCAGTACTTC. Protein sequence: CASRGGLAKNIQYF. This chain uses TRBV6-5 with TRBJ2-4; D possibly corresponds to TRBD2 (7 bases). The germline V gene has CDR1 MNHEY and CDR2 SVGAGI. CDR3 size: 14 residues. V was pared by 9 bases and J by 0 bases, with 12 bases between.

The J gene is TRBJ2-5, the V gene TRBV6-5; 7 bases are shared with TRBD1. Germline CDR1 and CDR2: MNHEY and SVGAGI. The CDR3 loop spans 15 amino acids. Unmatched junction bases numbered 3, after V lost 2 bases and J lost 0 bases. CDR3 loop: CASSYRGLYQETQYF. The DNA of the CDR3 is TGTGCCAGCAGTTACAGGGGGCTCTACCAAGAGACCCAGTACTTC.

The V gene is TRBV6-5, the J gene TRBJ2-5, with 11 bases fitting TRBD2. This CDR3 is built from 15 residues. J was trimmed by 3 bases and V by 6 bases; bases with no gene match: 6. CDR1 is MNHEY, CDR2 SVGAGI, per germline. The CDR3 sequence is CASSLTSGGKETQYF. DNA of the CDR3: TGTGCCAGCAGCCTAACTAGCGGGGGTAAAGAGACCCAGTACTTC.